The 26 T cell receptor beta chains presented below share a single source sample, sequenced in a study of T cells in women clearing cervical HPV infection. Assay used: immunoSEQ multiplex PCR; TCRdb lists only in-frame clones, some missing. This specimen shows about 31,000 clones; the ten leading clones hold 4.3%. Material: blood buffy coat. All receptors come from a woman between 18 and 70 years old with a cervical HPV16 infection that either progressed to CIN3+ or cleared (not recorded which).

As for this clone: The read ends 3 residues shy of where the CDR3 ends; the end is completed using the germline J gene. This chain connects TRBV7-7 to TRBJ1-4; TRBD1 is a possible D gene (5 bases). V lost 5 bases and J lost 8, with 12 bases in between. Germline V gene lookup returns CDR1 SSHAT and CDR2 FNYEAQ (reference sequence). The CDR3 runs 13 residues. CDR3 bases read: TGTGCCAGCAGCCCCAGGGTAGGAGAAAAA. This gives the protein CASSPRVGEK. The whole CDR3 protein is CASSPRVGEKLFF.

As concerns this clone: The CDR3 goes on 3 residues after the read ends, and that part is filled in from the germline J gene. The chain carries TRBV10-1 and TRBJ2-1, with 13 bases matching TRBD2. Germline-derived CDR1 and CDR2 are WNHNN and SYGVQD (reference sequence). The CDR3 runs 15 residues. V trimming: 6 bases; J trimming: 5 bases; junction bases outside the gene matches: 4. CDR3 DNA (partial): TGCGCCAGCAGCGCTGGACTAGCGGGAGACAATGAG. This gives the protein CASSAGLAGDNE. The CDR3 as a whole reads CASSAGLAGDNEQFF.

Regarding this clone: Sequencing ends 3 residues short of the CDR3 end; the germline J gene provides the rest. The chain is built from TRBV4-2 and TRBJ2-1, with D possibly matching TRBD2 (5 bases). From germline, CDR1 is LGHNA and CDR2 YNFKEQ. V shed 4 bases and J shed 5 bases, with 24 bases lying between them. This CDR3 is 18 amino acids long. The DNA read from the CDR3 is TGTGCCAGCAGCCCGGGCCTAGGGCCAAATTGGCGGGACAATGAG. This encodes CASSPGLGPNWRDNE. The CDR3 as a whole reads CASSPGLGPNWRDNEQFF.

Comment on this clone: The read stops 3 residues short of the end of the CDR3; the missing end is completed from the germline J gene. The rearrangement uses TRBV5-1 and TRBJ2-1; D might be TRBD2 (6 bases). The V end lost 4 bases, the J end lost 0 bases, and 14 bases lay between the germline ends. Germline V gene lookup returns CDR1 SGHRS and CDR2 YFSETQ. The CDR3 is made up of 16 amino acids. The CDR3 bases that were read are TGCGCCAGCAGCATTAGTAGCGGCAGCTCCTACAATGAG. It codes for CASSISSGSSYNE. The complete CDR3 protein is CASSISSGSSYNEQFF.

On this clone itself: From the germline J gene comes the end of the CDR3, since the read stops 3 residues before it. The chain uses TRBV12-3 or TRBV12-4 and TRBJ1-2, with TRBD1 matching over 8 bases. V lost 6 bases, J lost 6 bases, and 21 bases stayed unmatched. The CDR3 length is 18 residues. Partial CDR3 DNA: TGTGCCAGCAGCCCCCACCCGGCAGGGGGCGGAAGGATCCATGGC. As protein: CASSPHPAGGGRIHG. The full CDR3 sequence reads CASSPHPAGGGRIHGYTF.

Points on this clone: Sequencing ends 3 residues short of the CDR3 end; the germline J gene provides the rest. The J gene is TRBJ2-3, the V gene TRBV5-1, with D hard to call. Between the trimmed V and J ends, which lost 1 base and 5 bases, there was a span of 14 bases. The germline V gene encodes CDR1 SGHRS and CDR2 YFSETQ. The CDR3 is made up of 15 amino acids. CDR3 bases read: TGCGCCAGCAGCTTGTCTCGCCCGGTCGGAGATACG. It encodes CASSLSRPVGDT. The complete CDR3 protein is CASSLSRPVGDTQYF.

This CDR3 reads CASSLAGWAREGQETQYF. CDR3 DNA, as far as it was read: TGTGCCAGCAGCTTAGCAGGGTGGGCGCGGGAGGGACAAGAGACC. The gene calls are TRBV7-8 and TRBJ2-5; 9 bases are shared with TRBD2. The CDR3 end is not reached by the read, which stops 3 residues before it; the germline J gene fills it in. The junction had 10 bases not matched to a gene; V was cut back by 0 bases and J by 2 bases. This CDR3 comprises 18 residues. Looked up from germline, CDR1 is SGHVS and CDR2 is FQNEAQ.

Turning to this clone: A read error may account for a junction end that differs from germline. With the read ending 3 residues before the CDR3 end, the germline J gene is used to fill in that end. V is TRBV18 and J is TRBJ2-3; 12 nucleotides agree with TRBD2. CDR3 length: 17 amino acids. Per the germline V gene, CDR1 is KGHSH and CDR2 is LQKENI. Here the CDR3 reads CASSPRKASGRGDTQYF. The DNA read from the CDR3 is TGTGCCAGCTCCCCACGAAAGGCTAGCGGGAGGGGGGATACG.

Regarding this clone: The read falls 3 residues short of the CDR3 end, and the missing part is taken from the germline J gene. The chain has TRBV11-2 and TRBJ1-4, with a tentative D call TRBD1 (6 bases). Trimming cost V 5 bases and J 6 bases, with 16 bases left between them. Germline V lookup: CDR1 SGHAT, CDR2 FQNNGV. The CDR3 contains 15 residues. Incomplete CDR3 DNA: TGTGCCAGCAGCCCTTCCGGGACACGCCATGAAAAA. This sequence encodes CASSPSGTRHEK. The full CDR3 sequence reads CASSPSGTRHEKLFF.

About this clone itself: The read comes to an end 3 residues before the CDR3 does, leaving the germline J gene to fill in the end. The gene calls are TRBV13 and TRBJ1-2; D may be TRBD1 (5 bases). CDR3 length: 16 amino acids. The V end lost 5 bases, the J end lost 0 bases, and 16 bases lay between the germline ends. Germline loops: CDR1 PRHDT, CDR2 FYEKMQ (reference sequence). This chain's CDR3 is CASSLGGGFSNYGYTF. The part of the CDR3 DNA that was read is TGTGCCAGCAGCCTCGGGGGAGGATTCTCTAACTATGGC.

Comments on this clone: The read finishes 3 residues shy of the CDR3 end, and the germline J gene is used to complete it. The chain uses TRBV18 and TRBJ2-2, with TRBD1 matching 7 bases. Looked up from germline, CDR1 is KGHSH and CDR2 is LQKENI. The CDR3 loop spans 17 amino acids. The CDR3 region is CASSPNRQGWSNEKLFF. CDR3 bases read: TGTGCCAGCTCACCGAACCGACAGGGTTGGTCTAATGAAAAG.

Note on this clone: Read coverage stops 3 residues before the CDR3 terminus; the germline J gene supplies the remainder. The chain combines TRBV6-2 or TRBV6-3 with TRBJ1-2; D possibly corresponds to TRBD1 (6 bases). CDR1 is MNHEY and CDR2 is SVGEGT in the germline V gene. The CDR3 contains 14 residues. The CDR3 DNA, read in part, is TGTGCCAGCAGTTACGGCGGGGGGGCCGATGAC. Protein: CASSYGGGADD. The whole CDR3 region reads CASSYGGGADDYTF.

Remarks on this clone: The read comes to an end 3 residues before the CDR3 does, leaving the germline J gene to fill in the end. V and J are TRBV20-1 and TRBJ2-3; 7 bases align to TRBD2. Germline values: CDR1 DFQATT, CDR2 SNEGSKA (reference sequence). The V and J ends lost 6 bases and 4 bases, in that order; junction bases with no gene match: 7. This CDR3 has 13 amino acids. This chain's CDR3 is CSASAGLADTQYF. The DNA read from the CDR3 is TGCAGTGCCTCAGCGGGATTGGCAGATACG.

Concerning this clone itself: The read finishes 3 residues shy of the CDR3 end, and the germline J gene is used to complete it. The chain links TRBV2 to TRBJ1-2; 7 positions match TRBD1. CDR1 SNHLY and CDR2 FYNNEI come from the germline V gene. CDR3 length: 15 residues. The CDR3 reads CASSIQGHAGGDYTF. CDR3 DNA, as far as it was read: TGTGCCAGCAGCATACAGGGGCACGCTGGCGGGGAC.

About this clone: Coverage ceases 3 residues before the CDR3 finishes, and the germline J gene fills in the end. This sequence joins TRBV19 and TRBJ2-7; no definite D call. Germline V lookup: CDR1 LNHDA, CDR2 SQIVND (reference sequence). This CDR3 spans 14 amino acids. V lost 5 bases to trimming and J lost 6 bases, with 17 bases between them. CDR3 sequence reads: CASSPLGSPVEQYF. Partial CDR3 DNA: TGTGCCAGTAGTCCCCTCGGTTCCCCCGTCGAG.

In the case of this clone: The CDR3 goes on 3 residues after the read ends, and that part is filled in from the germline J gene. The chain couples TRBV7-2 to TRBJ2-2; TRBD1 matches at 7 bases. The CDR3 totals 15 residues. The germline V gene has CDR1 SGHTA and CDR2 FQGNSA. The part of the CDR3 DNA that was read is TGTGCCAGCAGCTTGGGGGACAGCGCCCGTGAAAAG. Residues: CASSLGDSAREK. The whole CDR3 protein is CASSLGDSAREKLFF.

The CDR3 DNA, read in part, is TGTGCCAGCAGCGCACACTCGACAGTCCGGGGGGAGACC. This gives the protein CASSAHSTVRGET. The complete CDR3 sequence is CASSAHSTVRGETQYF. The V gene is TRBV9, the J gene TRBJ2-5, with D possibly matching TRBD2 (6 bases). The read comes to an end 3 residues before the CDR3 does, leaving the germline J gene to fill in the end. Trimming cost V 3 bases and J 5 bases, with 20 bases left between them. The germline gives CDR1 SGDLS, CDR2 YYNGEE. The CDR3 loop spans 16 amino acids.

Notes on this clone: The read halts 3 residues ahead of the CDR3 end, with the missing end drawn from the germline J gene. This chain links TRBV6-2 or TRBV6-3 with TRBJ2-5; no reliable D call. Germline assignment: CDR1 MNHEY and CDR2 SVGEGT. V dropped 4 bases and J dropped 4 bases, with 10 bases sitting between them. The CDR3 contains 13 residues. The DNA read from the CDR3 is TGTGCCAGCAGTTCCCCTAGAGGAGAGACC. Translated: CASSSPRGET. The whole CDR3 sequence reads CASSSPRGETQYF.

The CDR3 reads CSASEPAGPPDTQYF. The DNA read from the CDR3 is TGCAGTGCCTCCGAGCCAGCAGGCCCACCGGATACG. V usage is TRBV20-1 and J usage is TRBJ2-3; no clear D. The CDR3 is cut off 3 residues early in the read; its end comes from the germline J gene. V lost 6 bases and J lost 6, with 22 bases in between. CDR3 length equals 15 residues. CDR1 DFQATT and CDR2 SNEGSKA come from the germline V gene (reference sequence).

About this clone: The read ends 3 residues before the CDR3 terminus; that terminus is restored from the germline J gene. The genes are TRBV7-9 and TRBJ1-2; TRBD1 is a possible D gene (5 bases). The CDR3 has 14 residues. Germline V gene sequence: CDR1 SEHNR, CDR2 FQNEAQ (reference sequence). Partial CDR3 DNA: TGTGCCAGCAGGGAGGGGCGGAGCCCGCGTGAC. Translation: CASREGRSPRD. The whole CDR3 is CASREGRSPRDYTF.

Worth noting for this clone: The read is 3 residues too short to cover the CDR3 end, so that end is filled in from the germline J gene. The genes are TRBV10-3 and TRBJ2-7; a weak D match, TRBD1 (6 bases). V lost 11 bases to trimming and J lost 4 bases, with 21 bases between them. Germline V gene sequence: CDR1 ENHRY, CDR2 SYGVKD. The CDR3 has 14 amino acids. The CDR3 DNA, read in part, is TGTGCCTCATGGGCAACAGGGTTCCCGTACGAG. Protein sequence: CASWATGFPYE. The CDR3 as a whole reads CASWATGFPYEQYF.

For this clone: The read stops 3 residues short of the end of the CDR3; the missing end is completed from the germline J gene. The chain joins TRBV29-1 to TRBJ2-2; tentatively, D is TRBD1 (7 bases). CDR3 size: 13 residues. CDR1 and CDR2 from the germline V gene are SQVTM and ANQGSEA. V was shortened by 3 bases and J by 5 bases, with 10 bases between the two germline ends. The CDR3 region is CSVDPGGTGELFF. The part of the CDR3 DNA that was read is TGCAGCGTTGACCCAGGGGGGACCGGGGAG.

Remarks on this clone: The read finishes 3 residues shy of the CDR3 end, and the germline J gene is used to complete it. The V and J genes are TRBV19 and TRBJ1-4, with D tentatively TRBD1 (5 bases). The CDR3 is made up of 14 amino acids. Germline CDR1 is LNHDA and CDR2 is SQIVND (reference sequence). The sequenced part of the CDR3 DNA is TGTGCCAGTAGTATGGGGCAGGTTAATTCACCA. Residues: CASSMGQVNSP. The whole CDR3 region reads CASSMGQVNSPLFF.

A remark on this clone: The CDR3 is cut off 3 residues early in the read; its end comes from the germline J gene. J is TRBJ2-7 and V is TRBV5-6, with TRBD1 matching over 7 bases. Germline assignment: CDR1 SGHDT and CDR2 YYEEEE. This CDR3 is 13 amino acids long. J was trimmed by 2 bases and V by 7 bases; bases with no gene match: 6. CDR3 DNA, as far as it was read: TGTGCCAGCGGGTCCACAGGGGCCTACGAG. Translating gives CASGSTGAYE. The full-length CDR3 reads as CASGSTGAYEQYF.

With respect to this clone: The read falls 3 residues short of the CDR3 end, and the missing part is taken from the germline J gene. The V call is TRBV2, the J call TRBJ1-2; D is uncertain. This CDR3 is built from 14 residues. Germline V gene lookup returns CDR1 SNHLY and CDR2 FYNNEI. The CDR3 sequence: CASSEAMNLYDYTF. Partial CDR3 DNA: TGTGCCAGCAGTGAAGCCATGAATCTCTACGAC. The full variable domain, with the rest looked up from reference TRBV2 and TRBJ1-2, is EPEVTQTPSHQVTQMGQEVILRCVPISNHLYFYWYRQILGQKVEFLVSFYNNEISEKSEIFDDQFSVERPDGSNFTLKIRSTKLEDSAMYFCASSEAMNLYDYTFGSGTRLTVV.

As concerns this clone: The CDR3 end is not reached by the read, which stops 3 residues before it; the germline J gene fills it in. The genes are TRBV11-2 and TRBJ1-4; D is unresolved. The CDR3 length is 13 residues. V was shortened by 5 bases and J by 8 bases, with 12 bases between the two germline ends. Germline lookup yields CDR1 SGHAT and CDR2 FQNNGV. The DNA read from the CDR3 is TGTGCCAGCAGCCTCAACATAGGGGAAAAA. The encoded protein is CASSLNIGEK. The full CDR3 sequence reads CASSLNIGEKLFF.